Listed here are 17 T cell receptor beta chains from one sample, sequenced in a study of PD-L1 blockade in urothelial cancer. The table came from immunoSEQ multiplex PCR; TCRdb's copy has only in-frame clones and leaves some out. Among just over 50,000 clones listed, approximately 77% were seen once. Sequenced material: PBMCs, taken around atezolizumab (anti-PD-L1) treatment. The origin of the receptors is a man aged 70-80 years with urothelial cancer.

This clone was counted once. The CDR3 DNA reads TGTGCCAGCCTTAGGACTAGCGGGAGAAACGAGCAGTACTTC. Translating it yields CASLRTSGRNEQYF. The chain joins TRBV28 to TRBJ2-7, with 13 bases that match TRBD2. The CDR3 has 14 residues. Germline trimming cut 8 bases from V and 5 bases from J; bases unmatched to any gene: 6. Per the germline V gene, CDR1 is MDHEN and CDR2 is SYDVKM.

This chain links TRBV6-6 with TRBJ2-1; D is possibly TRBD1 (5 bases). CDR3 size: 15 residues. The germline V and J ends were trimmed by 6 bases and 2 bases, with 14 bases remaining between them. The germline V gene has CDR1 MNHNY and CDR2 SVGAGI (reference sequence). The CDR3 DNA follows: TGTGCCAGCAGGCGTACAGGTTTCGCCTACAATGAGCAGTTCTTC. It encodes CASRRTGFAYNEQFF.

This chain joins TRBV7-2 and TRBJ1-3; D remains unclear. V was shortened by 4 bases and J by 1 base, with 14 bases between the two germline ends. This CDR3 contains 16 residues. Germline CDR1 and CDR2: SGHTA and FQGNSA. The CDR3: CASSSGPRGSGNTIYF. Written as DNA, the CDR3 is TGTGCCAGCAGCTCTGGGCCCCGAGGGTCTGGAAACACCATATATTTT.

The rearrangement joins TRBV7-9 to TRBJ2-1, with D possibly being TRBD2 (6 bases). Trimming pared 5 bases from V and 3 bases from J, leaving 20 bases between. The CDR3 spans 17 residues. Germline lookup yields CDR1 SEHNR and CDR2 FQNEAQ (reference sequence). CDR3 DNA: TGTGCCAGCAGCCCAGGCGGGGAGACAGAGATCTACAATGAGCAGTTCTTC. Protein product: CASSPGGETEIYNEQFF.

The CDR3 loop reads CSVADGGTDTQYF. Here the CDR3 DNA reads TGCAGCGTTGCAGACGGAGGGACAGATACGCAGTATTTT. The gene calls are TRBV29-1 and TRBJ2-3; a weak D match, TRBD2 (6 bases). Germline V gene sequence: CDR1 SQVTM, CDR2 ANQGSEA. This CDR3 contains 13 residues. Deletions cut 4 bases from V and 3 bases from J, with 11 bases between.

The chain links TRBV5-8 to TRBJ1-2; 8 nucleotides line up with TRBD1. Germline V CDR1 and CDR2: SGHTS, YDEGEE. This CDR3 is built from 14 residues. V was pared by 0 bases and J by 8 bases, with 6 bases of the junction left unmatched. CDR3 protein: CASSLGQGSWGYTF. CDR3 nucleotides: TGTGCCAGCAGCTTGGGACAGGGGAGTTGGGGCTACACCTTC.

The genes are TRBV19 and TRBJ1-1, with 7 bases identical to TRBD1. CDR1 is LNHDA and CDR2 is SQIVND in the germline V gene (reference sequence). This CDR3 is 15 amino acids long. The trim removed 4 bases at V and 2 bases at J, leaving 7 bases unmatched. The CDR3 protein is CASSTTDRRNTEAFF. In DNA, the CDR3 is TGTGCCAGTAGTACTACGGACAGGCGAAACACTGAAGCTTTCTTT.

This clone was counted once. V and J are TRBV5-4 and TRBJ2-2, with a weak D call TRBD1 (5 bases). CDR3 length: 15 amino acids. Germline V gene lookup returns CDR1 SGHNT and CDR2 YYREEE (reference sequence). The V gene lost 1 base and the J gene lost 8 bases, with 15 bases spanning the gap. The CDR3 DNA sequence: TGTGCCAGCAGCTTGATGACAGCAGCTCGGGGGGAGCTGTTTTTT. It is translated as CASSLMTAARGELFF.

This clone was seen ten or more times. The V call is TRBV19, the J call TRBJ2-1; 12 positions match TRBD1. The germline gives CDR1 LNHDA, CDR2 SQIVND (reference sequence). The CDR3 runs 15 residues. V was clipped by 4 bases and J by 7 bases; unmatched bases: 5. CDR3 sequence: CASSRDRGPNNEQFF. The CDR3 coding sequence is TGTGCCAGTAGTAGGGACAGGGGGCCTAATAATGAGCAGTTCTTC.

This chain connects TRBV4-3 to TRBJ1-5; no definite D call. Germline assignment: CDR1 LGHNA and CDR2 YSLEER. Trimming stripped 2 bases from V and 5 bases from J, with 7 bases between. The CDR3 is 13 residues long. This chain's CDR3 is CASSQNGDQPQHF. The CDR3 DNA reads TGCGCCAGCAGCCAAAACGGAGATCAGCCCCAGCATTTT.

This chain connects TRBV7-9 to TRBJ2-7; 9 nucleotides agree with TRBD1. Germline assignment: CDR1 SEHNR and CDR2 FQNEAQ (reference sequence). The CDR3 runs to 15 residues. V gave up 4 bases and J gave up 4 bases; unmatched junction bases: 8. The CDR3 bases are TGTGCCAGCAGCTCTAGACAGGGGGGCCAGTACGAGCAGTACTTC. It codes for CASSSRQGGQYEQYF. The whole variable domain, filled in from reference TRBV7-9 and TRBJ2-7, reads DTGVSQNPRHKITKRGQNVTFRCDPISEHNRLYWYRQTLGQGPEFLTYFQNEAQLEKSRLLSDRFSAERPKGSFSTLEIQRTEQGDSAMYLCASSSRQGGQYEQYFGPGTRLTVT.

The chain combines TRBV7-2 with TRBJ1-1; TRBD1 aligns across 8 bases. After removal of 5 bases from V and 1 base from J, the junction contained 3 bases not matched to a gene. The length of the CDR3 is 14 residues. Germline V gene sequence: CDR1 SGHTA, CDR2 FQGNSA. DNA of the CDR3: TGTGCCAGCAGCCTGGGACAGGAGAACACTGAAGCTTTCTTT. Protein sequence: CASSLGQENTEAFF.

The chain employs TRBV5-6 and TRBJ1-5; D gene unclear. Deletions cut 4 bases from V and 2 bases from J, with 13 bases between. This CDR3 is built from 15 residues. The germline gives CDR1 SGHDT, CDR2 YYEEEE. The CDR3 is CASSLFLRGNQPQHF. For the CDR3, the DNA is TGTGCCAGCAGCCTATTCCTACGGGGCAATCAGCCCCAGCATTTT.

The CDR3 region is CASSLDRGPMNTEAFF. CDR3 nucleotides: TGTGCCAGCAGCTTGGACAGGGGGCCGATGAACACTGAAGCTTTCTTT. V gene TRBV5-5 combines with J gene TRBJ1-1; 9 bases map to TRBD1. Germline CDR1 reads SGHKS; CDR2 reads YYEKEE (reference sequence). This CDR3 is built from 16 residues. The V and J ends lost 0 bases and 0 bases, in that order; junction bases with no gene match: 3.

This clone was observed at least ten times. The CDR3 DNA follows: TGCGCCAGCACCAATTCAGCGGGAGGGTTAACTAGCACAGATACGCAGTATTTT. Translating gives CASTNSAGGLTSTDTQYF. This chain uses TRBV5-1 with TRBJ2-3, with 10 bases that match TRBD2. There are 18 residues in the CDR3. Per germline, CDR1 SGHRS and CDR2 YFSETQ. The V and J ends lost 6 bases and 0 bases, in that order; junction bases with no gene match: 13.

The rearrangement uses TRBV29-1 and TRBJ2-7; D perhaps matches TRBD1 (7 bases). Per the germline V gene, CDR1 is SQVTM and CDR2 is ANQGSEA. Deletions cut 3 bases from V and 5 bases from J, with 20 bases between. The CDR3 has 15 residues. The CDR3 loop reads CSVDGGQTSTHEQYF. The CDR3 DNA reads TGCAGCGTTGACGGGGGACAGACAAGCACCCACGAGCAGTACTTC.

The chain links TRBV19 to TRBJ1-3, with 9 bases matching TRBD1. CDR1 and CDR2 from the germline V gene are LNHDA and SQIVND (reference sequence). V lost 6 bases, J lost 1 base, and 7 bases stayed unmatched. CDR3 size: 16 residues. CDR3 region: CASSRQGVLSGNTIYF. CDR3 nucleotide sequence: TGTGCCAGTAGCCGACAGGGGGTACTGTCTGGAAACACCATATATTTT.